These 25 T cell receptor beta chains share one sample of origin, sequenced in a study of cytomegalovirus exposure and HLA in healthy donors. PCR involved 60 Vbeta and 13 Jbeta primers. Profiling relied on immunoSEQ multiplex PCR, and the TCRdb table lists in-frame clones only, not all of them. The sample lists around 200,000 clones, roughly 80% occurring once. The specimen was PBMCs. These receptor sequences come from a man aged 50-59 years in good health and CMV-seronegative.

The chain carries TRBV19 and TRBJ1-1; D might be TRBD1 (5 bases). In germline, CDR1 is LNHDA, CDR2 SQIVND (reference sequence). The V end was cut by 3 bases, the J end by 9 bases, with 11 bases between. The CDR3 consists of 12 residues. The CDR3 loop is CASSIWAGKAFF. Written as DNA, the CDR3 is TGTGCCAGTAGTATTTGGGCAGGGAAAGCTTTCTTT.

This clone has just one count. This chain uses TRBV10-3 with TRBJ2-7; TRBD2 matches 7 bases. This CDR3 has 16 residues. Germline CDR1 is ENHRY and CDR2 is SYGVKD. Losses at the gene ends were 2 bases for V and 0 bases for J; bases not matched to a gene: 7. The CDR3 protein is CAISEPAGAVSYEQYF. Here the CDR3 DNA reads TGTGCCATCAGTGAGCCGGCGGGAGCCGTCTCCTACGAGCAGTACTTC.

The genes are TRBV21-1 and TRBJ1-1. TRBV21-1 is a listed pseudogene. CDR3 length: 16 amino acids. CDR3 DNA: TGTGCCAGCAGCCTAAATTCGGGAGTGGATTTCGCTGAAGCTTTCTTT. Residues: CASSLNSGVDFAEAFF.

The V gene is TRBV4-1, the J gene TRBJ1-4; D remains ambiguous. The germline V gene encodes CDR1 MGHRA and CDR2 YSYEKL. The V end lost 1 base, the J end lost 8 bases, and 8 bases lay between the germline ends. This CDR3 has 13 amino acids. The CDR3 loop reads CASSQAHEEKLFF. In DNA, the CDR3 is TGCGCCAGCAGCCAAGCACACGAAGAAAAACTGTTTTTT.

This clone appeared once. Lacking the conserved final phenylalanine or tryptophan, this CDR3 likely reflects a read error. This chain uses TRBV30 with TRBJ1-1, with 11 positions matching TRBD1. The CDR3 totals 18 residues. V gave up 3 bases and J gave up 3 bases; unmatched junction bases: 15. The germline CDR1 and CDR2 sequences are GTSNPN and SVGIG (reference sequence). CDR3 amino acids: CAWRLPRDRGLRDTEAFL. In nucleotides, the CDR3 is TGTGCCTGGAGACTTCCCCGGGACAGGGGGTTAAGGGACACTGAAGCTTTCCTT.

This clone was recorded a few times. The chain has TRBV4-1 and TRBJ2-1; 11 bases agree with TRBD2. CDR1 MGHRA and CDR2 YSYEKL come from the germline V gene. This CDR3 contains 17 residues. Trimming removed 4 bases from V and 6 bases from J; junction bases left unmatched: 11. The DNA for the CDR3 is TGCGCCAGCAGCCTGCAACCGGGACTAGCGGCCCTCAATGAGCAGTTCTTC. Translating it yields CASSLQPGLAALNEQFF.

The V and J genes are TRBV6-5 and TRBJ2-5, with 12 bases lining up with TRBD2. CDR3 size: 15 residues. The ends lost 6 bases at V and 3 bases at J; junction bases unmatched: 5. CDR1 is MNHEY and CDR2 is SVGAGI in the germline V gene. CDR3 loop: CASRLTSGREETQYF. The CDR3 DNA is TGTGCCAGCAGACTGACTAGCGGGAGAGAAGAGACCCAGTACTTC.

The CDR3 region is CASSVDGRGQPQHF. DNA of the CDR3: TGTGCCAGCAGCGTCGACGGGCGGGGTCAGCCCCAGCATTTT. V usage is TRBV6-1 and J usage is TRBJ1-5; D unresolved. CDR3 size: 14 residues. Germline V gene data show CDR1 as MNHNS and CDR2 as SASEGT. V gave up 6 bases and J gave up 6 bases, with 15 bases separating them.

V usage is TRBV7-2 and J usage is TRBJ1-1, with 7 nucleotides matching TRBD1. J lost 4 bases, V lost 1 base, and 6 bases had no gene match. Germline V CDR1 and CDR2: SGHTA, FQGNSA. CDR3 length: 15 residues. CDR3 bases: TGTGCCAGCAGCTTAGAAGGCAGGGGGTTCACTGAAGCTTTCTTT. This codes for CASSLEGRGFTEAFF.

The CDR3 sequence is CASSERSLPGGAYEQYF. The CDR3 nucleotides read TGTGCCAGCAGTGAAAGGTCGTTACCGGGAGGGGCCTACGAGCAGTACTTC. The rearrangement joins TRBV2 to TRBJ2-7; 8 bases are a match to TRBD2. The junction had 11 bases not matched to a gene; V was cut back by 2 bases and J by 2 bases. CDR3 length equals 17 residues. Per the germline V gene, CDR1 is SNHLY and CDR2 is FYNNEI.

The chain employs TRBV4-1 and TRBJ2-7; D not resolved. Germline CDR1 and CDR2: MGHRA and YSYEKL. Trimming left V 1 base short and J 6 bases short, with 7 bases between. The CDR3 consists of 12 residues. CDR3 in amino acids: CASSQGSVEQYF. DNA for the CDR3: TGCGCCAGCAGCCAAGGGTCGGTCGAGCAGTACTTC.

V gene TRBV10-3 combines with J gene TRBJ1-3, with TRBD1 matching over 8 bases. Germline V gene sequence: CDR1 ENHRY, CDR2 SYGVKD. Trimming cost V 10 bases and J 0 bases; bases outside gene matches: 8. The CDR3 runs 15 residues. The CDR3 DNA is TGTGCCACTTACGGGACAGGCGACTCTGGAAACACCATATATTTT. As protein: CATYGTGDSGNTIYF.

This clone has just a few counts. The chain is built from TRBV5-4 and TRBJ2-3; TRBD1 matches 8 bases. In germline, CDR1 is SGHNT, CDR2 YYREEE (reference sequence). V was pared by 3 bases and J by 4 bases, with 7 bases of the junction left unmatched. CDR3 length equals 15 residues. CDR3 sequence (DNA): TGTGCCAGCAGCTCCAGGACAGGGCCCTCAGATACGCAGTATTTT. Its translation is CASSSRTGPSDTQYF.

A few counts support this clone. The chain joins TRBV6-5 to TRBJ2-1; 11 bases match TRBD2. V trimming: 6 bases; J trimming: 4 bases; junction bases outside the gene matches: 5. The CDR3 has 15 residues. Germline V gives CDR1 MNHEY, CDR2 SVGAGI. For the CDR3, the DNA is TGTGCCAGCAGGCTCGGGACTAGCGGTTACAATGAGCAGTTCTTC. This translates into CASRLGTSGYNEQFF.

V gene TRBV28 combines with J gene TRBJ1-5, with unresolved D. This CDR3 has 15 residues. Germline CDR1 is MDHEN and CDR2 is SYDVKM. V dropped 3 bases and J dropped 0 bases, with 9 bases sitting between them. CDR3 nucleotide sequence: TGTGCCAGCAGTTTTGGTAGCCCTAGCAATCAGCCCCAGCATTTT. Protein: CASSFGSPSNQPQHF.

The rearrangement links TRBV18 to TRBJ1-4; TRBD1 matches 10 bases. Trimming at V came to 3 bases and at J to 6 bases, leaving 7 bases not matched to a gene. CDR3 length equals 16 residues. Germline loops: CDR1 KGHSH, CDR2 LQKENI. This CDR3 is CASSPRGQGIDEKLFF. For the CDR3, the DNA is TGTGCCAGCTCACCGAGGGGACAGGGGATTGATGAAAAACTGTTTTTT.

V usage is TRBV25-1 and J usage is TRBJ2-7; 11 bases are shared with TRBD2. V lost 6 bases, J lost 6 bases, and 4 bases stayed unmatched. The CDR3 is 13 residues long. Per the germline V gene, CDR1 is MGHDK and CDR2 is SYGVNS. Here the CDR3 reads CASREGLAGEQYF. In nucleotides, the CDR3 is TGTGCCAGCAGGGAAGGACTAGCGGGCGAGCAGTACTTC.

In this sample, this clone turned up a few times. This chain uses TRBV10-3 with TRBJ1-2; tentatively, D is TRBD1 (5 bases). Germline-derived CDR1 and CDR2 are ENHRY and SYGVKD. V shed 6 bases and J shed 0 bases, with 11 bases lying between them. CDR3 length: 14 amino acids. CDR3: CAIRIDSTNYGYTF. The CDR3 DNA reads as TGTGCCATCAGGATCGACAGTACTAACTATGGCTACACCTTC.

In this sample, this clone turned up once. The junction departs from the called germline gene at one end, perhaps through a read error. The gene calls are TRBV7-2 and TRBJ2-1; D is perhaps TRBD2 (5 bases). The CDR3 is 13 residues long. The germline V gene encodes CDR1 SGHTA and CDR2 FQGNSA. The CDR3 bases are TGTGCCAGCACCTTAAATAGGGAGATTGAGCAGTTCTTC. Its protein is CASTLNREIEQFF.

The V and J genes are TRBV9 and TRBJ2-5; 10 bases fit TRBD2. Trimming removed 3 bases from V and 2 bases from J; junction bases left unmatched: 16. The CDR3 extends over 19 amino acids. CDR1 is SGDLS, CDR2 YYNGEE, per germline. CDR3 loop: CASSAPWSGRAPGQETQYF. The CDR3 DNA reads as TGTGCCAGCAGCGCCCCTTGGAGCGGGAGGGCCCCGGGACAAGAGACCCAGTACTTC.

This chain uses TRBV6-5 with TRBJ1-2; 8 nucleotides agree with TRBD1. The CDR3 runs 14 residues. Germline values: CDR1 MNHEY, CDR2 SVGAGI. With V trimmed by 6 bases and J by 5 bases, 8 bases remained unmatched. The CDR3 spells CASRGRGPNYGYTF. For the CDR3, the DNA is TGTGCCAGCAGAGGCAGGGGGCCAAATTATGGCTACACCTTC.

This CDR3 is CASSLSFSGRGTEAFF. The CDR3 nucleotides read TGTGCCAGCAGTTTATCGTTCTCAGGGAGGGGTACTGAAGCTTTCTTT. The rearrangement uses TRBV27 and TRBJ1-1; TRBD1 is a possible D gene (5 bases). Trimming stripped 0 bases from V and 5 bases from J, with 16 bases between. CDR1 is MNHEY, CDR2 SMNVEV, per germline (reference sequence). This CDR3 spans 16 amino acids.

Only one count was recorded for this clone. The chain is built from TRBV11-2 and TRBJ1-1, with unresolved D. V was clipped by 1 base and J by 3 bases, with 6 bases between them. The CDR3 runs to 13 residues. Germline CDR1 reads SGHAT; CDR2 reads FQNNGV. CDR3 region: CASSLVADTEAFF. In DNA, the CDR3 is TGTGCCAGCAGCTTAGTGGCAGACACTGAAGCTTTCTTT.

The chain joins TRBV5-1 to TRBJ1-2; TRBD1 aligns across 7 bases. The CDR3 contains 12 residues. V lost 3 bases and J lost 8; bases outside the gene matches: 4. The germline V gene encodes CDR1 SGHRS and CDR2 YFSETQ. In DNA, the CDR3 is TGCGCCAGCAGCTCCGGACAGGAGGGCTACACCTTC. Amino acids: CASSSGQEGYTF.

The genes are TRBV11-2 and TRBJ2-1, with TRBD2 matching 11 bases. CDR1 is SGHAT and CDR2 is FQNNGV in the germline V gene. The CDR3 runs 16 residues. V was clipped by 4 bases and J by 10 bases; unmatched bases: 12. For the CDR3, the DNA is TGTGCCAGCAGCTCCCGACTAGCGGGAAACGCAAGGGAGCAGTTCTTC. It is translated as CASSSRLAGNAREQFF.